A single sample gave rise to the 32 T cell receptor beta chains below, sequenced in a study of cytomegalovirus exposure and HLA in healthy donors. PCR used 60 Vbeta primers and 13 Jbeta primers. Method: immunoSEQ multiplex PCR; TCRdb's copy keeps in-frame clones and lacks some. The sample has 160,000 or so clones; 65% to 85% are singletons. The sequenced sample was PBMCs. Every receptor here comes from a middle-aged man in good health and CMV-seropositive.

The chain couples TRBV6-1 to TRBJ2-2, with TRBD2 matching 8 bases. The length of the CDR3 is 16 residues. Germline lookup yields CDR1 MNHNS and CDR2 SASEGT. The trim removed 0 bases at V and 3 bases at J, leaving 3 bases unmatched. The CDR3 spells CASSEAREVDTGELFF. CDR3 bases: TGTGCCAGCAGTGAAGCGCGGGAGGTCGACACCGGGGAGCTGTTTTTT.

The CDR3 DNA reads as TGTGCCAGCAGCTTGGGACAGCCCTACGAGCAGTACTTC. Translating it yields CASSLGQPYEQYF. This chain uses TRBV7-9 with TRBJ2-7; 7 bases map to TRBD1. From germline, CDR1 is SEHNR and CDR2 FQNEAQ (reference sequence). Trimming at V came to 3 bases and at J to 2 bases, leaving 1 base not matched to a gene. The CDR3 covers 13 residues.

CDR3 in amino acids: CASSVRYSEKLFF. CDR3 sequence (DNA): TGTGCCAGCAGTGTTCGATACAGTGAAAAACTGTTTTTT. V and J are TRBV6-5 and TRBJ1-4; D call uncertain. V was cut by 5 bases and J by 7 bases, with 11 bases left in between. This CDR3 region has 13 residues. Looked up from germline, CDR1 is MNHEY and CDR2 is SVGAGI.

V and J are TRBV11-3 and TRBJ2-5; 7 bases match TRBD1. This CDR3 has 13 amino acids. CDR1 and CDR2 (germline): SGHNT, YENEEA. Trimming cost V 5 bases and J 4 bases; bases outside gene matches: 4. This CDR3 is CASSGQVGETQYF. The CDR3 DNA follows: TGTGCCAGCAGCGGACAGGTCGGAGAGACCCAGTACTTC.

The chain recombines TRBV6-5 with TRBJ1-5; D ambiguous. Germline loops: CDR1 MNHEY, CDR2 SVGAGI. This CDR3 comprises 14 residues. V lost 8 bases, J lost 5 bases, and 16 bases lay in between. The CDR3 DNA reads as TGTGCCAGCGGCCTCGGCGGTGGCCATCAGCCCCAGCATTTT. Protein sequence: CASGLGGGHQPQHF.

V gene TRBV6-6 combines with J gene TRBJ2-5, with a weak D call TRBD2 (6 bases). The CDR3 length is 13 residues. Trimming took 7 bases from V and 4 from J, leaving 13 bases between them. In germline, CDR1 is MNHNY, CDR2 SVGAGI (reference sequence). The CDR3 DNA reads TGTGCCAGCACCAATAGCGGCAGAGAGACCCAGTACTTC. It translates to CASTNSGRETQYF.

CDR3 sequence: CASSIGQVNQPQHF. The CDR3 region has the DNA TGTGCCAGCAGTATAGGACAGGTAAATCAGCCCCAGCATTTT. The rearrangement uses TRBV6-6 and TRBJ1-5; 7 nucleotides agree with TRBD1. Germline V gene sequence: CDR1 MNHNY, CDR2 SVGAGI (reference sequence). The CDR3 totals 14 residues. With 5 bases clipped from V and 4 bases from J, the junction kept 5 bases outside the gene matches.

The V and J genes are TRBV18 and TRBJ2-5; TRBD1 is a possible D gene (5 bases). The CDR3 spans 14 residues. V gave up 1 base and J gave up 5 bases, with 11 bases separating them. Germline V lookup: CDR1 KGHSH, CDR2 LQKENI. Here the CDR3 reads CASSPRQGIETQYF. In DNA form, the CDR3 reads TGTGCCAGCTCACCACGCCAGGGTATTGAGACCCAGTACTTC. Filled out from reference TRBV18 and TRBJ2-5, the complete variable domain reads NAGVMQNPRHLVRRRGQEARLRCSPMKGHSHVYWYRQLPEEGLKFMVYLQKENIIDESGMPKERFSAEFPKEGPSILRIQQVVRGDSAAYFCASSPRQGIETQYFGPGTRLLVL.

The chain recombines TRBV4-2 with TRBJ1-3, with TRBD1 identical over 11 bases. With V trimmed by 1 base and J by 2 bases, 7 bases remained unmatched. CDR3 length: 18 amino acids. CDR1 and CDR2 from the germline V gene are LGHNA and YNFKEQ. CDR3 sequence (DNA): TGTGCCAGCAGCCAAGCACTCAGGACAGGGGGCACTGGAAACACCATATATTTT. As protein: CASSQALRTGGTGNTIYF.

This rearrangement joins TRBV6-5 to TRBJ2-1; 10 bases match TRBD2. V shed 2 bases, J shed 8 bases, and the junction held 6 bases outside the gene matches. The germline V gene encodes CDR1 MNHEY and CDR2 SVGAGI. The CDR3 runs to 15 residues. CDR3 in DNA: TGTGCCAGCAGTTACAGGCTAGCGGGAGTCGATGAGCAGTTCTTC. It specifies CASSYRLAGVDEQFF.

This clone is a singleton in its sample. The chain employs TRBV18 and TRBJ2-7, with 7 bases that match TRBD2. The CDR3 covers 16 residues. After removal of 5 bases from V and 3 bases from J, the junction contained 13 bases not matched to a gene. Germline V lookup: CDR1 KGHSH, CDR2 LQKENI. CDR3 sequence: CASSFQETSLDYEQYF. Here the CDR3 DNA reads TGTGCCAGCTCATTCCAGGAGACTAGCTTGGACTACGAGCAGTACTTC.

Only one count was recorded for this clone. The CDR3 DNA follows: TGTGCCACCAGCAGGCGGATCGGGGAGACCCAGTACTTC. Translated, it gives CATSRRIGETQYF. The chain links TRBV15 to TRBJ2-5; no reliable D call. V was pared by 3 bases and J by 5 bases, with 10 bases between. This CDR3 is 13 amino acids long. Germline assignment: CDR1 LNHNV and CDR2 YYDKDF (reference sequence).

In this sample, this clone turned up a few times. The V and J genes are TRBV30 and TRBJ1-2; D unresolved. The CDR3 is 11 amino acids. V gave up 4 bases and J gave up 6 bases, with 9 bases separating them. CDR1 is GTSNPN, CDR2 SVGIG, per germline (reference sequence). The CDR3 sequence is CAWTSVDGYTF. CDR3 DNA: TGTGCCTGGACATCCGTAGATGGCTACACCTTC.

This chain connects TRBV27 to TRBJ2-1; D may be TRBD1 (5 bases). The V gene's germline CDR1 is MNHEY and CDR2 SMNVEV (reference sequence). The length of the CDR3 is 15 residues. V gave up 1 base and J gave up 5 bases, with 12 bases separating them. The CDR3 coding sequence is TGTGCCAGCAGTTTATTATCAGGGATAAACAATGAGCAGTTCTTC. Amino acid sequence: CASSLLSGINNEQFF.

V gene TRBV9 combines with J gene TRBJ2-3, with TRBD2 matching 9 bases. The CDR3 contains 15 residues. The germline CDR1 and CDR2 sequences are SGDLS and YYNGEE. V lost 2 bases to trimming and J lost 1 base; unmatched junction nucleotides: 2. CDR3 bases: TGTGCCAGCAGCGTCGAGCGGGGGGGCACAGATACGCAGTATTTT. Amino acids: CASSVERGGTDTQYF.

This chain's CDR3 is CASIGGDGTGELFF. CDR3 sequence (DNA): TGTGCCAGCATCGGGGGAGATGGAACCGGGGAGCTGTTTTTT. The V and J genes are TRBV6-1 and TRBJ2-2; maybe TRBD2 (6 bases). Trimming took off 7 bases at V and 5 bases at J, with 14 bases between the two ends. This CDR3 is 14 amino acids long. Germline CDR1 reads MNHNS; CDR2 reads SASEGT.

The chain is built from TRBV30 and TRBJ2-3, with D maybe TRBD1 (7 bases). V lost 2 bases and J 0 bases, leaving 15 bases between the germline ends. Germline CDR1 GTSNPN, CDR2 SVGIG (reference sequence). This CDR3 spans 16 amino acids. The CDR3 reads CAWSRRGQSSTDTQYF. CDR3 nucleotide sequence: TGTGCCTGGAGTAGGCGGGGACAGTCAAGCACAGATACGCAGTATTTT.

V gene TRBV5-1 combines with J gene TRBJ2-3, with 8 positions matching TRBD2. The CDR3 spans 14 residues. After removal of 4 bases from V and 6 bases from J, the junction contained 7 bases not matched to a gene. Germline CDR1 SGHRS, CDR2 YFSETQ. CDR3 loop: CASSLSGSKDTQYF. The CDR3 DNA reads TGCGCCAGCAGCCTGAGCGGGAGTAAGGATACGCAGTATTTT.

This clone was observed a single time. The rearrangement joins TRBV4-1 to TRBJ1-2; 9 bases agree with TRBD1. The ends lost 3 bases at V and 8 bases at J; junction bases unmatched: 19. From germline, CDR1 is MGHRA and CDR2 YSYEKL. The CDR3 consists of 18 residues. The CDR3 coding sequence is TGCGCCAGCAGCCATTCCGGGACAGGGAGAAGGGAGGACCGGGGCTACACCTTC. This gives the protein CASSHSGTGRREDRGYTF.

This sequence joins TRBV6-1 and TRBJ1-6; TRBD1 might be the D (5 bases). Deletions cut 1 base from V and 9 bases from J, with 16 bases between. Germline assignment: CDR1 MNHNS and CDR2 SASEGT. The CDR3 runs to 16 residues. The CDR3 bases are TGTGCCAGCAGTGAAGTTCCTCAGGGTCGGAGTTCACCCCTCCACTTT. Protein product: CASSEVPQGRSSPLHF.

The rearrangement joins TRBV9 to TRBJ1-1, with D possibly TRBD1 on 6 matching bases. From germline, CDR1 is SGDLS and CDR2 YYNGEE. Trimming removed 0 bases at V and 1 base at J, with 10 bases between. The CDR3 extends over 15 amino acids. CDR3 sequence: CASSVGGQPNTEAFF. The CDR3 coding sequence is TGTGCCAGCAGCGTAGGGGGACAACCGAACACTGAAGCTTTCTTT.

The V gene is TRBV7-2, the J gene TRBJ1-2; no clear D. The V and J ends lost 5 bases and 8 bases respectively, with 18 bases between them. Germline V CDR1 and CDR2: SGHTA, FQGNSA. The CDR3 runs to 14 residues. This CDR3 is CASSPKVGVRGYTF. In DNA form, the CDR3 reads TGTGCCAGCAGCCCGAAGGTGGGAGTTCGGGGCTACACCTTC.

The V gene is TRBV5-1, the J gene TRBJ2-4; TRBD1 agrees at 7 bases. Germline values: CDR1 SGHRS, CDR2 YFSETQ. The CDR3 is 14 amino acids. J lost 5 bases, V lost 0 bases, and 2 bases had no gene match. The CDR3 nucleotides read TGCGCCAGCAGCTTGGACAGGGGCGAAAACATTCAGTACTTC. Protein product: CASSLDRGENIQYF.

The gene calls are TRBV11-3 and TRBJ2-7; 10 nucleotides agree with TRBD2. Germline trimming cut 5 bases from V and 3 bases from J; bases unmatched to any gene: 1. Per the germline V gene, CDR1 is SGHNT and CDR2 is YENEEA. The CDR3 has 13 residues. CDR3 DNA sequence: TGTGCCAGCAGCCGGACTAGCGGCTACGAGCAGTACTTC. It encodes CASSRTSGYEQYF.

This clone has a single count. Here the CDR3 DNA reads TGTGCCATCAGTGAGGGGAGCTCCTACGAGCAGTACTTC. Its protein is CAISEGSSYEQYF. V and J are TRBV10-3 and TRBJ2-7; TRBD2 is a possible D gene (5 bases). The CDR3 totals 13 residues. Germline V CDR1 and CDR2: ENHRY, SYGVKD. V lost 2 bases and J 0 bases, leaving 5 bases between the germline ends.

The J gene is TRBJ1-1, the V gene TRBV28, with D maybe TRBD1 (6 bases). V lost 6 bases, J lost 5 bases, and 7 bases lay in between. CDR1 and CDR2 (germline): MDHEN, SYDVKM. This CDR3 is 11 amino acids long. The CDR3 coding sequence is TGTGCCAGCAGAAGGGGGACTGAAGCTTTCTTT. This translates into CASRRGTEAFF.

The CDR3 here is CASRDRLNTEAFF. The CDR3 coding sequence is TGTGCCAGCAGAGACAGACTGAACACTGAAGCTTTCTTT. V usage is TRBV28 and J usage is TRBJ1-1, with D possibly being TRBD1 (5 bases). The germline gives CDR1 MDHEN, CDR2 SYDVKM. The CDR3 has 13 amino acids. The V gene lost 6 bases and the J gene lost 0 bases, with 8 bases spanning the gap.

The chain recombines TRBV5-8 with TRBJ1-5; TRBD1 is a possible D gene (6 bases). This CDR3 is built from 13 residues. V shed 3 bases and J shed 6 bases, with 10 bases lying between them. From germline, CDR1 is SGHTS and CDR2 YDEGEE. The CDR3 reads CASSYRASQPQHF. The CDR3 DNA sequence: TGTGCCAGCAGCTACAGGGCCAGTCAGCCCCAGCATTTT.

This clone has just a few counts. V is TRBV2 and J is TRBJ1-2, with unresolved D. Germline assignment: CDR1 SNHLY and CDR2 FYNNEI. V lost 1 base and J lost 6, with 9 bases in between. This CDR3 has 13 amino acids. CDR3 residues: CASSEGGYDGYTF. CDR3 sequence (DNA): TGTGCCAGCAGTGAAGGAGGTTATGATGGCTACACCTTC.

This clone occurred a few times. The CDR3 DNA reads as TGTGCCAGCAGTACCCCAGGACACTTAGGCTATGGCTACACCTTC. Its protein product is CASSTPGHLGYGYTF. V is TRBV28 and J is TRBJ1-2, with D tentatively TRBD1 (5 bases). V lost 5 bases, J lost 4 bases, and 17 bases lay in between. The CDR3 length is 15 residues. Germline V lookup: CDR1 MDHEN, CDR2 SYDVKM.

This clone was recorded only once. The chain couples TRBV4-1 to TRBJ1-1; 11 bases match TRBD1. V shed 6 bases and J 4 bases; nucleotides not matched to a gene: 4. The CDR3 is made up of 14 amino acids. Germline V gene data show CDR1 as MGHRA and CDR2 as YSYEKL. The CDR3 bases are TGCGCCAGCAGTCCCGGGACAGGGGGCACTGAAGCTTTCTTT. It yields the protein CASSPGTGGTEAFF.

This clone appeared a single time. This chain uses TRBV30 with TRBJ1-5; no firm D call. The V gene's germline CDR1 is GTSNPN and CDR2 SVGIG (reference sequence). This CDR3 comprises 14 residues. Trimming cost V 5 bases and J 0 bases, with 11 bases left between them. In nucleotides, the CDR3 is TGTGCCTGGGGGAGACCCTATAGCAATCAGCCCCAGCATTTT. This encodes CAWGRPYSNQPQHF. The entire variable domain, with the rest obtained from reference TRBV30 and TRBJ1-5, is as follows: SQTIHQWPATLVQPVGSPLSLECTVEGTSNPNLYWYRQAAGRGLQLLFYSVGIGQISSEVPQNLSASRPQDRQFILSSKKLLLSDSGFYLCAWGRPYSNQPQHFGDGTRLSIL.